This entry concerns a single TCR beta chain. V shed 5 bases, J shed 8 bases, and the junction held 9 bases outside the gene matches. CDR1 and CDR2 from the germline V gene are MNHEY and SMNVEV (reference sequence). The CDR3 consists of 15 residues. The data are from a study of blood T cell repertoires in COVID-19. Overall study: Italy, Spain and the United States were the sources of the convalescent and acute COVID-19 samples. The analysed material was cDNA or gDNA that came from T cells, B-cell-depleted T cells, or PBMCs.

In the original workflow: For nucleated cells, counts were estimated from reference gene primer amplification. TCRdb keeps only in-frame clones here, not all; method: immunoSEQ multiplex PCR. The D gene and trimming were derived from the DNA, and the V and J assignments and clone size from that table. This table holds about 51,000 clones, 80% to 95% found once. V is TRBV27 and J is TRBJ1-4, with 9 nucleotides matching TRBD1. Input material: peripheral blood. The origin of this receptor is a man aged 50-60 years with acute or convalescent COVID-19. The DNA for the CDR3 is TGTGCCAGCAGTCCTAGAAGACAGGGGGGAGAAAAACTGTTTTTT. Its translation: CASSPRRQGGEKLFF.